The next 30 T cell receptor beta chains were all read from a single sample in a study of T cells after yellow fever vaccination. TCRdb fed the 5' RACE reads into MiXCR, producing one record per CDR3 protein. The data contain 350,000 to 550,000 distinct CDR3 sequences, approximately 18% of them seen just once; the ten biggest clones take up over 15%. The sequenced sample was PBMCs, obtained before the yellow fever booster vaccination. All receptors come from a man aged 18 to 29 who received the YFV17D yellow fever vaccine.

This clonotype was observed a handful of times. The gene calls are TRBV5-5 and TRBJ2-3; the match to TRBD2 covers 11 bases. Losses at the gene ends were 6 bases for V and 4 bases for J; bases not matched to a gene: 16. The CDR3 sequence is 18 residues long. Germline CDR1 SGHKS, CDR2 YYEKEE (reference sequence). The CDR3 is CASNRLGLAEDRADTQYF. The CDR3 DNA reads as TGTGCCAGCAATCGCCTGGGACTAGCGGAGGACCGGGCAGATACGCAGTATTTT.

In its sample, this clonotype was seen a few times. V and J are TRBV5-8 and TRBJ2-3; 9 bases align to TRBD1. After removal of 2 bases from V and 0 bases from J, the junction contained 4 bases not matched to a gene. CDR1 SGHTS and CDR2 YDEGEE come from the germline V gene. CDR3 length: 16 amino acids. CDR3 residues: CASSLGTGISTDTQYF. CDR3 nucleotides: TGTGCCAGCAGCTTAGGGACAGGGATTAGCACAGATACGCAGTATTTT.

Many counts were recorded for this clonotype. The J gene is TRBJ2-3, the V gene TRBV5-1; 7 nucleotides agree with TRBD1. The germline V gene encodes CDR1 SGHRS and CDR2 YFSETQ. Trimming at V came to 1 base and at J to 3 bases, leaving 2 bases not matched to a gene. The CDR3 contains 14 residues. The CDR3 spells CASSLQGETDTQYF. Here the CDR3 DNA reads TGCGCCAGCAGCTTGCAGGGGGAGACAGATACGCAGTATTTT.

In this sample, this clonotype turned up many times. The chain recombines TRBV20-1 with TRBJ2-4; D is unclear. Germline V gene lookup returns CDR1 DFQATT and CDR2 SNEGSKA (reference sequence). CDR3 size: 15 residues. Trimming cost V 5 bases and J 0 bases, with 14 bases left between them. The CDR3 loop reads CSAGPQATAKNIQYF. The CDR3 region has the DNA TGCAGTGCTGGGCCCCAAGCGACAGCCAAAAACATTCAGTACTTC.

DNA for the CDR3: TGCGCCAGCAGCCCGCGGGAGGGAAGGGATCAGCCCCAGCATTTT. Protein product: CASSPREGRDQPQHF. The gene calls are TRBV4-1 and TRBJ1-5, with D unclear. The CDR3 length is 15 residues. Per the germline V gene, CDR1 is MGHRA and CDR2 is YSYEKL. V was cut by 4 bases and J by 5 bases, with 15 bases left in between.

The chain uses TRBV11-2 and TRBJ2-2, with D maybe TRBD1 (6 bases). V was cut by 4 bases and J by 6 bases, with 9 bases left in between. Germline CDR1 is SGHAT and CDR2 is FQNNGV. The CDR3 is 13 residues long. The CDR3 DNA reads TGTGCCAGCAGCTGGACAGACGCCGGGGAGCTGTTTTTT. Protein: CASSWTDAGELFF.

This clonotype was counted only a few times. The gene calls are TRBV10-3 and TRBJ2-1; no clear D. The CDR3 runs to 14 residues. Germline V lookup: CDR1 ENHRY, CDR2 SYGVKD. V gave up 7 bases and J gave up 5 bases, with 15 bases separating them. In DNA form, the CDR3 reads TGTGCCATCACATCGGCAGAAAAGAACAATGAGCAGTTCTTC. Protein: CAITSAEKNNEQFF.

The chain uses TRBV6-2 or TRBV6-3 and TRBJ2-1; TRBD2 matches 12 bases. The CDR3 loop spans 15 amino acids. V was clipped by 5 bases and J by 5 bases; unmatched bases: 4. Germline V gives CDR1 MNHEY, CDR2 SVGEGT. The DNA for the CDR3 is TGTGCCAGCAGTCAACGGACTAGCGGGAACAATGAGCAGTTCTTC. This translates into CASSQRTSGNNEQFF.

The V gene is TRBV4-1, the J gene TRBJ1-1; D uncertain. V was clipped by 1 base and J by 1 base, with 10 bases between them. Germline CDR1 and CDR2: MGHRA and YSYEKL. This CDR3 spans 15 amino acids. CDR3 nucleotide sequence: TGCGCCAGCAGCCAAGTTGGTGGGTCGAACACTGAAGCTTTCTTT. Translating it yields CASSQVGGSNTEAFF.

V gene TRBV5-1 combines with J gene TRBJ2-2; maybe TRBD1 (6 bases). Trimming took 3 bases from V and 8 from J, leaving 20 bases between them. The CDR3 is 16 residues long. Germline values: CDR1 SGHRS, CDR2 YFSETQ. CDR3 in amino acids: CASSSGWTDPRGELFF. The CDR3 DNA reads TGCGCCAGCAGCTCTGGGTGGACAGACCCTCGGGGGGAGCTGTTTTTT.

This chain connects TRBV4-1 to TRBJ2-5; 8 nucleotides match TRBD2. Germline trimming cut 1 base from V and 3 bases from J; bases unmatched to any gene: 7. Germline V gives CDR1 MGHRA, CDR2 YSYEKL. This CDR3 spans 16 amino acids. The CDR3 loop is CASSQVLAGPKETQYF. CDR3 nucleotide sequence: TGCGCCAGCAGCCAAGTATTAGCGGGGCCAAAAGAGACCCAGTACTTC.

This rearrangement joins TRBV6-5 to TRBJ2-1; D might be TRBD2 (5 bases). Germline V gives CDR1 MNHEY, CDR2 SVGAGI. V gave up 0 bases and J gave up 8 bases, with 17 bases separating them. The CDR3 is made up of 16 amino acids. CDR3 amino acids: CASSYSNFFGIDEQFF. The CDR3 bases are TGTGCCAGCAGTTACTCGAATTTCTTCGGGATCGATGAGCAGTTCTTC.

The rearrangement links TRBV28 to TRBJ2-3, with 10 nucleotides matching TRBD2. The J segment lost 2 bases and the V segment lost 3 bases, leaving 11 bases of the junction unmatched. Germline values: CDR1 MDHEN, CDR2 SYDVKM. This CDR3 has 18 amino acids. This CDR3 is CASSLLAGAGNYTDTQYF. DNA of the CDR3: TGTGCCAGCAGTTTGCTAGCGGGGGCTGGGAACTACACAGATACGCAGTATTTT. Full variable domain (missing parts from reference TRBV28 and TRBJ2-3): DVKVTQSSRYLVKRTGEKVFLECVQDMDHENMFWYRQDPGLGLRLIYFSYDVKMKEKGDIPEGYSVSREKKERFSLILESASTNQTSMYLCASSLLAGAGNYTDTQYFGPGTRLTVL.

This clonotype has a handful of counts. This chain joins TRBV4-3 and TRBJ1-4; no reliable D call. CDR1 and CDR2 from the germline V gene are LGHNA and YSLEER. V shed 0 bases and J shed 0 bases, with 17 bases lying between them. The CDR3 consists of 19 residues. CDR3: CASSQDTVRKSATNEKLFF. CDR3 sequence (DNA): TGCGCCAGCAGCCAAGATACGGTACGGAAAAGTGCAACTAATGAAAAACTGTTTTTT.

The table lists this clonotype with a few counts. J is TRBJ2-1 and V is TRBV12-3 or TRBV12-4; D gene unclear. Trimming shortened V by 5 bases and J by 2 bases, and 7 bases separated the two germline ends. The length of the CDR3 is 13 residues. In DNA form, the CDR3 reads TGTGCCAGCAGTCGGTACCCCTACAATGAGCAGTTCTTC. Translated: CASSRYPYNEQFF.

CDR3 region: CASSLSGTPETQYF. In DNA form, the CDR3 reads TGTGCCAGCAGCTTATCGGGGACGCCCGAGACCCAGTACTTC. The genes are TRBV7-9 and TRBJ2-5; either TRBD1 or TRBD2 may supply D (5 bases each). CDR1 is SEHNR, CDR2 FQNEAQ, per germline (reference sequence). V was trimmed by 2 bases and J by 5 bases, leaving 12 bases between them. The CDR3 is 14 residues long.

The genes are TRBV6-5 and TRBJ2-3; D may match TRBD1 or TRBD2 (6 bases each). This CDR3 is 14 amino acids long. The germline V and J ends were trimmed by 4 bases and 3 bases, with 11 bases remaining between them. CDR1 MNHEY and CDR2 SVGAGI come from the germline V gene. The CDR3 reads CASSSGAITDTQYF. The CDR3 DNA reads as TGTGCCAGCAGTTCGGGGGCCATTACAGATACGCAGTATTTT.

In its sample, this clonotype was seen a few times. V gene TRBV5-5 combines with J gene TRBJ1-2, with D possibly matching TRBD1 (5 bases). CDR3 length equals 16 residues. Germline assignment: CDR1 SGHKS and CDR2 YYEKEE (reference sequence). V lost 0 bases, J lost 6 bases, and 18 bases lay in between. The DNA for the CDR3 is TGTGCCAGCAGCTTGGTAGCGGCCAGGGAAGAGCATGGCTACACCTTC. It translates to CASSLVAAREEHGYTF. The full variable domain, completed using reference TRBV5-5 and TRBJ1-2, is DAGVTQSPTHLIKTRGQQVTLRCSPISGHKSVSWYQQVLGQGPQFIFQYYEKEERGRGNFPDRFSARQFPNYSSELNVNALLLGDSALYLCASSLVAAREEHGYTFGSGTRLTVV.

The chain couples TRBV7-3 to TRBJ2-2, with D hard to call. This CDR3 contains 14 residues. Germline V lookup: CDR1 SGHTA, CDR2 FQGTGA. Trimming took off 4 bases at V and 4 bases at J, with 10 bases between the two ends. The CDR3 loop is CASSSGLGTGELFF. DNA of the CDR3: TGTGCCAGCAGCTCGGGTCTAGGCACCGGGGAGCTGTTTTTT.

This clonotype was observed a handful of times. The gene calls are TRBV11-2 and TRBJ2-6, with D unclear. This CDR3 has 14 residues. Germline CDR1 and CDR2: SGHAT and FQNNGV. The V and J ends lost 5 bases and 0 bases respectively, with 5 bases between them. This chain's CDR3 is CASSPISGANVLTF. The CDR3 DNA is TGTGCCAGCAGCCCCATCTCTGGGGCCAACGTCCTGACTTTC. The whole variable domain, remainder taken from reference TRBV11-2 and TRBJ2-6, is EAGVAQSPRYKIIEKRQSVAFWCNPISGHATLYWYQQILGQGPKLLIQFQNNGVVDDSQLPKDRFSAERLKGVDSTLKIQPAKLEDSAVYLCASSPISGANVLTFGAGSRLTVL.

This clonotype turned up a few times. The chain recombines TRBV5-1 with TRBJ2-5; tentative D call: TRBD2 (7 bases). The germline CDR1 and CDR2 sequences are SGHRS and YFSETQ. Trimming took off 4 bases at V and 5 bases at J, with 21 bases between the two ends. This CDR3 has 16 amino acids. The CDR3 sequence: CASSGVGGGGMETQYF. The CDR3 DNA reads as TGCGCCAGCAGCGGGGTAGGCGGGGGCGGAATGGAGACCCAGTACTTC.

The rearrangement links TRBV27 to TRBJ2-3, with 8 bases matching TRBD2. J lost 4 bases, V lost 3 bases, and 3 bases had no gene match. The CDR3 length is 14 residues. Per germline, CDR1 MNHEY and CDR2 SMNVEV (reference sequence). The chain's CDR3 is CASSFAGGADTQYF. CDR3 in DNA: TGTGCCAGCAGTTTTGCCGGGGGGGCAGATACGCAGTATTTT.

The rearrangement uses TRBV4-3 and TRBJ2-2; D not resolved. Germline CDR1 and CDR2: LGHNA and YSLEER. V was pared by 4 bases and J by 6 bases, with 12 bases between. The CDR3 contains 14 residues. CDR3 DNA sequence: TGCGCCAGCAGCCTCATACTGAATGCCGGGGAGCTGTTTTTT. It codes for CASSLILNAGELFF.

This clonotype was detected only a few times. This chain links TRBV11-3 with TRBJ2-1; TRBD2 might be the D (6 bases). V was trimmed by 5 bases and J by 7 bases, leaving 12 bases between them. The CDR3 runs to 13 residues. CDR1 is SGHNT, CDR2 YENEEA, per germline. The CDR3 here is CASSTGEANEQFF. The CDR3 DNA reads as TGTGCCAGCAGCACTGGGGAGGCGAATGAGCAGTTCTTC. Drawing the rest from reference TRBV11-3 and TRBJ2-1, the complete variable domain is EAGVVQSPRYKIIEKKQPVAFWCNPISGHNTLYWYLQNLGQGPELLIRYENEEAVDDSQLPKDRFSAERLKGVDSTLKIQPAELGDSAVYLCASSTGEANEQFFGPGTRLTVL.

The gene calls are TRBV18 and TRBJ1-4; 8 nucleotides line up with TRBD1. V shed 0 bases and J 7 bases; nucleotides not matched to a gene: 7. Germline V gives CDR1 KGHSH, CDR2 LQKENI. The CDR3 runs to 16 residues. The CDR3 sequence is CASSPPGLDRVEKLFF. As DNA, the CDR3 is TGTGCCAGCTCACCACCCGGGCTGGACAGGGTTGAAAAACTGTTTTTT.

The rearrangement links TRBV28 to TRBJ1-5, with D uncertain. The CDR3 runs to 15 residues. CDR1 is MDHEN, CDR2 SYDVKM, per germline. The V gene lost 6 bases and the J gene lost 0 bases, with 12 bases spanning the gap. The DNA of the CDR3 is TGTGCCAGCAGAACGGGATATAATAGCAATCAGCCCCAGCATTTT. Protein sequence: CASRTGYNSNQPQHF.

This clonotype was seen at least ten times. V is TRBV5-1 and J is TRBJ2-3; D possibly matches TRBD1 or TRBD2 (5 bases each). CDR1 is SGHRS and CDR2 is YFSETQ in the germline V gene. V lost 0 bases to trimming and J lost 0 bases, with 14 bases between them. The CDR3 runs to 17 residues. The chain's CDR3 is CASSLVVTGLSTDTQYF. The DNA of the CDR3 is TGCGCCAGCAGCTTGGTAGTTACGGGGCTAAGCACAGATACGCAGTATTTT.

A few counts support this clonotype. This rearrangement joins TRBV5-1 to TRBJ2-4; D remains ambiguous. CDR1 and CDR2 (germline): SGHRS, YFSETQ. The CDR3 contains 14 residues. Trimming took 1 base from V and 1 from J, leaving 6 bases between them. In DNA form, the CDR3 reads TGCGCCAGCAGCTTGACTGTTGCCAAAAACATTCAGTACTTC. Translating it yields CASSLTVAKNIQYF.

This clonotype occurred a few times. The rearrangement links TRBV6-2 or TRBV6-3 to TRBJ2-3; a weak D match, TRBD2 (5 bases). V was cut by 5 bases and J by 4 bases, with 13 bases left in between. The CDR3 loop spans 14 amino acids. From germline, CDR1 is MNHEY and CDR2 SVGEGT. The CDR3 DNA is TGTGCCAGCAGTCCGGGGTTAAGCCCAGATACGCAGTATTTT. Amino acid sequence: CASSPGLSPDTQYF.

The rearrangement uses TRBV12-3 or TRBV12-4 and TRBJ1-5, with D hard to call. CDR3 length equals 14 residues. The germline V and J ends were trimmed by 3 bases and 1 base, with 7 bases remaining between them. The CDR3 DNA follows: TGTGCCAGCAGTTTCGGACGGAGCAATCAGCCCCAGCATTTT. Its protein product is CASSFGRSNQPQHF.